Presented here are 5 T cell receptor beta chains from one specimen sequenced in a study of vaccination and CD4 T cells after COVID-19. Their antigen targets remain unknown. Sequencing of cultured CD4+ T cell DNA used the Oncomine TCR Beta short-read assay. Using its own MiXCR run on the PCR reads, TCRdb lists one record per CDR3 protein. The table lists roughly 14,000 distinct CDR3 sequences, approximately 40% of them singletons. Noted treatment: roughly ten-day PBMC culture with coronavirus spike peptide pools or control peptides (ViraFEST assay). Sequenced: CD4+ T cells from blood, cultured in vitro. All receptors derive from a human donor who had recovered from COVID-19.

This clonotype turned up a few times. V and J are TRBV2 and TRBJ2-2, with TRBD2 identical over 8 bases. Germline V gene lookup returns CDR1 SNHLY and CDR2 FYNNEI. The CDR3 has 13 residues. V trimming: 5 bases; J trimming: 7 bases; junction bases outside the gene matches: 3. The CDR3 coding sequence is TGTGCCAGCAGTATAAGCGGGAGCGGGGAGCTGTTTTTT. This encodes CASSISGSGELFF. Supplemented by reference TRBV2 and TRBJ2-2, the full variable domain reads EPEVTQTPSHQVTQMGQEVILRCVPISNHLYFYWYRQILGQKVEFLVSFYNNEISEKSEIFDDQFSVERPDGSNFTLKIRSTKLEDSAMYFCASSISGSGELFFGEGSRLTVL.

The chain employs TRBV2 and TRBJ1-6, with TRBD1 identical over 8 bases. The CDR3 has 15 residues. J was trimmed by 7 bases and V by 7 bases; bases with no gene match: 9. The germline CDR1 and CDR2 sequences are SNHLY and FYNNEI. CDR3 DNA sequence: TGTGCCAGCACCTATGGACAGGGAATCAATTCACCCCTCCACTTT. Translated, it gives CASTYGQGINSPLHF.

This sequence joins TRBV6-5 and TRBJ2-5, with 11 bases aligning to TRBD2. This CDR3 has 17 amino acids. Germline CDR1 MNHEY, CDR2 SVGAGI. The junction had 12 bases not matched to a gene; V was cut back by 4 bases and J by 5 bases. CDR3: CASSLSSLAGGGETQYF. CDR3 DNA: TGTGCCAGCAGTTTATCGTCGCTAGCGGGGGGAGGCGAGACCCAGTACTTC.

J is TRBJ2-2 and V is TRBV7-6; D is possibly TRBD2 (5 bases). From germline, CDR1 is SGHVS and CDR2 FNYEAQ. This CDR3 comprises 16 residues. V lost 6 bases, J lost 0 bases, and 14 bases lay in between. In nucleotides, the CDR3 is TGTGCCAGCAGTCGAGGGCAGTCAGCGAACACCGGGGAGCTGTTTTTT. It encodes CASSRGQSANTGELFF.

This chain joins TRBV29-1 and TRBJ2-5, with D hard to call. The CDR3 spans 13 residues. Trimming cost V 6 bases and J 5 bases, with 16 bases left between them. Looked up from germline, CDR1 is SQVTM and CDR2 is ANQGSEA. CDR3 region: CSVKWTIKETQYF. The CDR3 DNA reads TGCAGCGTAAAGTGGACCATTAAGGAGACCCAGTACTTC.